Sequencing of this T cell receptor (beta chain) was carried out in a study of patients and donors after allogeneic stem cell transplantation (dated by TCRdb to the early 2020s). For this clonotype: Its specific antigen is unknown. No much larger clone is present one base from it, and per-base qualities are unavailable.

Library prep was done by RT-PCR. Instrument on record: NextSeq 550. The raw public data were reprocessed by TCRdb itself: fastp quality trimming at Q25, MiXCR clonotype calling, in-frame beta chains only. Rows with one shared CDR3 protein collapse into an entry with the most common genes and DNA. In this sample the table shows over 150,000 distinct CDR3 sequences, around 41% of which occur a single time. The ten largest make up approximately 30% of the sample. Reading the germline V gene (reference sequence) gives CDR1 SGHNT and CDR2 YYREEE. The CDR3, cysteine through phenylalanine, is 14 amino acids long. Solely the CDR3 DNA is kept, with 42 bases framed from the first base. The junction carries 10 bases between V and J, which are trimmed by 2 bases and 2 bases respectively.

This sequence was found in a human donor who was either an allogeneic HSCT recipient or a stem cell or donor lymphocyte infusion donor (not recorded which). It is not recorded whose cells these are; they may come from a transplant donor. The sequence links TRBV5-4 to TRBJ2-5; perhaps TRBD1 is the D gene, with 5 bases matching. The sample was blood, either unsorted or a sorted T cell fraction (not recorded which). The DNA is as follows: TGTGCCAGCAGCTTACCGGACAAACAAGAGACCCAGTACTTC. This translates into CASSLPDKQETQYF.